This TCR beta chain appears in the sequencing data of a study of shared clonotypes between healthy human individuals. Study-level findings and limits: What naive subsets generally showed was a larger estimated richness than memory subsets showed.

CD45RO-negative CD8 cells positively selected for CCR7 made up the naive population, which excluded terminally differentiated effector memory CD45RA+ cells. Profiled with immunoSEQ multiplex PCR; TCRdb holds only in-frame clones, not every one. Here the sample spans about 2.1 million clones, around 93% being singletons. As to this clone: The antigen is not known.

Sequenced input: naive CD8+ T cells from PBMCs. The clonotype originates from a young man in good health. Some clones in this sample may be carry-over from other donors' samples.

In DNA form, the CDR3 reads TGTGCCAGTCGCGTTGAGGGGGCTGAAGCTTTCTTT. Protein sequence: CASRVEGAEAFF. This chain connects TRBV11-2 to TRBJ1-1; D is possibly TRBD1 (6 bases). V was shortened by 9 bases and J by 6 bases, with 14 bases between the two germline ends. The V gene's germline CDR1 is SGHAT and CDR2 FQNNGV. The CDR3 covers 12 residues. The full variable domain, its missing parts supplied by reference TRBV11-2 and TRBJ1-1, is EAGVAQSPRYKIIEKRQSVAFWCNPISGHATLYWYQQILGQGPKLLIQFQNNGVVDDSQLPKDRFSAERLKGVDSTLKIQPAKLEDSAVYLCASRVEGAEAFFGQGTRLTVV.